This is a list of T cell receptor beta chains from one sample in a study of post-analysis software for immune sequencing data. TCRdb reprocessed the PCR reads with MiXCR, giving one entry per CDR3 protein. The sample yields over 700,000 distinct CDR3 sequences, roughly 30% seen once. The sequencing input was blood. These receptors all come from a girl aged 5-17 years with multiple sclerosis. CDR3s include the opening cysteine and the closing phenylalanine or tryptophan. A D gene is named only where the DNA matches it firmly. Expanded clones are given a class, and other clones once, few, many or no size at all.

size | J | D | V | CDR3 | DNA
few | TRBJ2-5 | TRBD1 | TRBV20-1 | CSASGDRGEETQYF | TGCAGTGCTAGTGGGGACAGGGGAGAAGAGACCCAGTACTTC
. | TRBJ1-5 | . | TRBV10-3 | CAISESNWTAINQPQHF | TGTGCCATCAGTGAGTCGAATTGGACAGCGATAAATCAGCCCCAGCATTTT
. | TRBJ2-4 | . | TRBV19 | CASSQRTIAKNIQYF | TGTGCCAGTAGTCAGCGGACGATAGCCAAAAACATTCAGTACTTC
. | TRBJ2-3 | . | TRBV29-1 | CSGGFEGSTDTQYF | TGCAGCGGGGGATTTGAGGGTAGCACAGATACGCAGTATTTT
. | TRBJ2-7 | TRBD1 | TRBV28 | CASKRAGGAEQYF | TGTGCCAGCAAGAGGGCAGGGGGCGCCGAGCAGTACTTC
many | TRBJ2-7 | . | TRBV9 | CASSPRPGLGGYEQYF | TGTGCCAGCAGCCCGCGGCCGGGACTGGGTGGGTACGAGCAGTACTTC
. | TRBJ1-1 | . | TRBV12-3/TRBV12-4 | CASSLQGRSTEAFF | TGTGCCAGCAGTTTGCAGGGGCGGAGCACTGAAGCTTTCTTT
. | TRBJ2-3 | . | TRBV27 | CAASLGPFTDTQYF | TGTGCCGCTTCCCTGGGGCCGTTCACAGATACGCAGTATTTT
. | TRBJ2-3 | . | TRBV20-1 | CSLSRSTDTQYF | TGCAGTCTCTCCCGGAGCACAGATACGCAGTATTTT
. | TRBJ2-2 | TRBD1 | TRBV7-2 | CASRGDRVSAGELFF | TGTGCCAGCAGAGGGGACAGGGTTTCGGCCGGGGAGCTGTTTTTT
. | TRBJ1-4 | . | TRBV29-1 | CSVAGAGNEKLFF | TGCAGCGTTGCAGGGGCCGGAAACGAAAAACTGTTTTTT
. | TRBJ2-7 | . | TRBV5-1 | CASSLLGTPAYEQYF | TGCGCCAGCAGCTTATTGGGGACGCCTGCCTACGAGCAGTACTTC
. | TRBJ2-7 | . | TRBV4-3 | CASSQVWPPYYEQYF | TGCGCCAGCAGCCAAGTATGGCCCCCCTACTACGAGCAGTACTTC
few | TRBJ2-3 | TRBD2 | TRBV29-1 | CSGGLAVDTQYF | TGCAGCGGGGGACTAGCGGTAGATACGCAGTATTTT
few | TRBJ2-1 | TRBD2 | TRBV4-3 | CASSQISGSRYNEQFF | TGCGCCAGCAGCCAAATTAGCGGGAGTAGATACAATGAGCAGTTCTTC
. | TRBJ2-2 | TRBD1 | TRBV3-1 | CASSQVGTVNTGELFF | TGTGCCAGCAGCCAAGTTGGGACAGTGAACACCGGGGAGCTGTTTTTT
. | TRBJ2-1 | TRBD2 | TRBV6-5 | CASSEHRGGSEQFF | TGTGCCAGCAGTGAACACCGGGGGGGCAGCGAGCAGTTCTTC
once | TRBJ1-6 | . | TRBV5-4 | CASSLSAQGNSPLHF | TGTGCCAGCAGCTTGTCCGCACAAGGGAATTCACCCCTCCACTTT
few | TRBJ2-3 | . | TRBV2 | CASSEEGGLGTDTQYF | TGTGCCAGCAGTGAAGAGGGGGGGCTCGGCACAGATACGCAGTATTTT
. | TRBJ2-2 | . | TRBV20-1 | CSALEPRRWDTGELFF | TGCAGTGCCCTCGAACCCCGCAGGTGGGACACCGGGGAGCTGTTTTTT
few | TRBJ2-3 | . | TRBV4-3 | CAGSLATTPSTDTQYF | TGCGCCGGCAGCCTCGCGACTACCCCTAGCACAGATACGCAGTATTTT
few | TRBJ2-7 | . | TRBV5-1 | CASSRPPSYEQYF | TGCGCCAGCAGCCGCCCGCCTTCCTACGAGCAGTACTTC
. | TRBJ2-3 | . | TRBV10-3 | CAITMHSATDTQYF | TGTGCCATCACTATGCACTCCGCCACAGATACGCAGTATTTT
. | TRBJ1-1 | . | TRBV10-3 | CAITTGLMNTEAFF | TGTGCCATCACCACAGGGCTAATGAACACTGAAGCTTTCTTT
. | TRBJ2-7 | TRBD1 | TRBV4-3 | CASSRDPGGSSYEQYF | TGCGCCAGCAGCCGAGATCCAGGGGGCAGCTCCTACGAGCAGTACTTC
. | TRBJ2-5 | . | TRBV3-1 | CASSQDPLNLYQETQYF | TGTGCCAGCAGCCAAGATCCTCTGAACCTATACCAAGAGACCCAGTACTTC
. | TRBJ1-4 | . | TRBV7-9 | CASSLDPYEEKLFF | TGTGCCAGCAGCTTAGACCCCTATGAGGAAAAACTGTTTTTT
. | TRBJ1-5 | . | TRBV7-2 | CASSTHRDQPQHF | TGTGCCAGCAGCACGCACAGGGATCAGCCCCAGCATTTT
few | TRBJ2-1 | TRBD2 | TRBV7-8 | CASSLALAEGAYNEQFF | TGTGCCAGCAGCTTAGCGCTAGCGGAGGGTGCCTACAATGAGCAGTTCTTC
. | TRBJ2-4 | . | TRBV7-2 | CASSLGWENIQYF | TGTGCCAGCAGCTTAGGATGGGAAAACATTCAGTACTTC
few | TRBJ1-6 | . | TRBV7-6 | CASSLAGSNSPLHF | TGTGCCAGCAGCTTAGCGGGGAGCAATTCACCCCTCCACTTT
. | TRBJ2-6 | TRBD1 | TRBV5-1 | CASRTPYRGRLSGANVLTF | TGCGCCAGCCGAACTCCTTACAGGGGGCGCCTCTCTGGGGCCAACGTCCTGACTTTC
. | TRBJ2-5 | . | TRBV7-2 | CASSLVATGKETQYF | TGTGCCAGCAGCTTAGTGGCCACTGGCAAAGAGACCCAGTACTTC
few | TRBJ2-5 | . | TRBV7-8 | CASSLVARPETQYF | TGTGCCAGCAGCTTAGTCGCTAGGCCGGAGACCCAGTACTTC
. | TRBJ1-2 | . | TRBV4-2 | CASSPGEGYGYTF | TGTGCCAGCAGCCCCGGTGAGGGGTATGGCTACACCTTC
few | TRBJ2-3 | TRBD2 | TRBV20-1 | CSARRLAGGRKDTQYF | TGCAGTGCTAGGCGACTAGCGGGGGGGAGGAAAGATACGCAGTATTTT
. | TRBJ1-2 | . | TRBV20-1 | CSARTSLAGYTF | TGCAGTGCTAGGACGAGCTTGGCTGGCTACACCTTC
few | TRBJ2-7 | . | TRBV29-1 | CSAGGHHAYEQYF | TGCAGCGCTGGAGGACACCACGCGTACGAGCAGTACTTC
many | TRBJ2-5 | TRBD2 | TRBV10-3 | CAIIRQTSGYDQETQYF | TGTGCCATCATTCGACAGACTAGCGGATATGACCAAGAGACCCAGTACTTC
few | TRBJ2-3 | TRBD2 | TRBV11-1 | CASSLSQRGWTDTQYF | TGTGCCAGCAGCTTGTCCCAGCGGGGTTGGACAGATACGCAGTATTTT
few | TRBJ2-5 | TRBD1 | TRBV7-2 | CASSPGTGGAETQYF | TGTGCCAGCAGTCCCGGGACAGGGGGCGCAGAGACCCAGTACTTC
few | TRBJ2-1 | . | TRBV20-1 | CSARLIREQFF | TGCAGTGCTAGGCTGATTCGTGAGCAGTTCTTC
. | TRBJ2-3 | TRBD2 | TRBV9 | CASSIVVAGKNTQYF | TGTGCCAGCAGCATAGTGGTAGCGGGAAAAAATACGCAGTATTTT
few | TRBJ1-6 | TRBD1 | TRBV20-1 | CSASRTGGRGYNSPLHF | TGCAGTGCCAGCCGGACAGGGGGCCGGGGTTATAATTCACCCCTCCACTTT
. | TRBJ1-1 | . | TRBV5-1 | CASSDVKGRNTEAFF | TGCGCCAGCAGCGACGTGAAGGGGAGGAACACTGAAGCTTTCTTT
few | TRBJ2-7 | TRBD1 | TRBV12-3/TRBV12-4 | CASSWWTGGYEQYF | TGTGCCAGCAGTTGGTGGACAGGGGGCTACGAGCAGTACTTC
. | TRBJ2-2 | TRBD2 | TRBV5-1 | CASSFVTLAGARRTGELFF | TGCGCCAGCAGCTTTGTTACGCTAGCGGGGGCCCGACGGACCGGGGAGCTGTTTTTT
. | TRBJ1-1 | . | TRBV9 | CASSADGGITMNTEAFF | TGTGCCAGCAGCGCGGACGGGGGCATCACCATGAACACTGAAGCTTTCTTT
. | TRBJ2-1 | . | TRBV4-3 | CASSQDGLVFNEQFF | TGCGCCAGCAGCCAAGACGGTCTAGTGTTCAATGAGCAGTTCTTC
few | TRBJ1-4 | . | TRBV14 | CASSQDHWANEKLFF | TGTGCCAGCAGCCAAGATCACTGGGCTAATGAAAAACTGTTTTTT
. | TRBJ2-1 | TRBD1 | TRBV6-4 | CASSGTGACSRSYNEQFF | TGTGCCAGCAGTGGGACAGGGGCGTGTTCCCGCTCCTACAATGAGCAGTTCTTC
. | TRBJ1-2 | . | TRBV12-3/TRBV12-4 | CASTPKGSLGFYGYTF | TGTGCCAGCACCCCGAAGGGCTCTCTTGGCTTCTATGGCTACACCTTC
. | TRBJ2-1 | . | TRBV7-2 | CASSASASTHSYNEQFF | TGTGCCAGCAGCGCGTCCGCGAGCACCCACTCCTACAATGAGCAGTTCTTC
. | TRBJ1-5 | . | TRBV7-2 | CASSSSPDGNQPQHF | TGTGCCAGCAGCTCATCCCCGGACGGGAATCAGCCCCAGCATTTT